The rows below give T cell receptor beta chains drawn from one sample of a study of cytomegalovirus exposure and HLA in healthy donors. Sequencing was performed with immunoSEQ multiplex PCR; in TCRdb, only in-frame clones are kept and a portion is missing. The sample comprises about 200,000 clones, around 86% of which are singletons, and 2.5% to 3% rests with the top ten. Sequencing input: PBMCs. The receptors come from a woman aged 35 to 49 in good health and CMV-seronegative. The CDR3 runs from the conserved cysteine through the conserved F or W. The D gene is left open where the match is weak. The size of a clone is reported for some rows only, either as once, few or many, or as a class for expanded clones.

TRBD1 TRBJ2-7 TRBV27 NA TGTGCCAGCAGTGCCGGGGACAGGGGCTACGAGCAGTACTTC CASSAGDRGYEQYF
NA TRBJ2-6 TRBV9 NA TGTGCCAGCAGCGTAGGTGTGGGACTTCTCCTACACTCTGGGGCCAACGTCCTGACTTTC CASSVGVGLLLHSGANVLTF
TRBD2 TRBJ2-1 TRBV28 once TGTGCCAGCAGTACCGCGGGGGGGAGCTCCTACAATGAGCAGTTCTTC CASSTAGGSSYNEQFF
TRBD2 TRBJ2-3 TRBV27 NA TGTGCCAGCAGTTTATCGGGACTAGGCTTAAGCTCTAGCACAGATACGCAGTATTTT CASSLSGLGLSSSTDTQYF
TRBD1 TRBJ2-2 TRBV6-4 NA TGTGCCAGCAGTCAGACAGGGGAGACCGGGGAGCTGTTTTTT CASSQTGETGELFF
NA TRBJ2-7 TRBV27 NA TGTGCCAGCATGGGACTCAACTACGAGCAGTACTTC CASMGLNYEQYF
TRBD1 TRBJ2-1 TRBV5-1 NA TGCGCCAGCAGCTGGGGGGACAGGGACTACAATGAGCAGTTCTTC CASSWGDRDYNEQFF
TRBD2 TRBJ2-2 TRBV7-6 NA TGTGCCAGCAGCTCGAGTCGAGCTAGCGGGAGGAGGACCGGGGAGCTGTTTTTT CASSSSRASGRRTGELFF
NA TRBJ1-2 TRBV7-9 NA TGTGCCAGCAGCTTAGTGGCAGGGGCGTATGGCTACACCTTC CASSLVAGAYGYTF
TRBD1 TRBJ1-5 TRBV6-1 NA TGTGCCAGCAGTCAGGGACAGTTTAGCAATCAGCCCCAGCATTTT CASSQGQFSNQPQHF
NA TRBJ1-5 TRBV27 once TGTGCCAGCAGTTTATCGGTGGCTCAGCCCCAGCATTTT CASSLSVAQPQHF
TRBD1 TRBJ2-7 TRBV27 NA TGTGCCAGCAGTTTCCGGCAGGGGGCAATCTACGAGCAGTACTTC CASSFRQGAIYEQYF
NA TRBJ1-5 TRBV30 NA TGTGCCTGGAGCCGACTCACGGAGGAGCCCCAGCATTTT CAWSRLTEEPQHF
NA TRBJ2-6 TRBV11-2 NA TGTGCCAGCAGACTCACGGACAGCAAACATAGCTCTGGGGCCAACGTCCTGACTTTC CASRLTDSKHSSGANVLTF
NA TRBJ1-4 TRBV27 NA TGTGCCAGCAGTTCTATTCTGGGCGATTGGGAAAAACTGTTTTTT CASSSILGDWEKLFF
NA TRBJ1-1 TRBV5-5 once TGTGCCAGCAGCTTGGCCGGGAACTCGTACACTGAAGCTTTCTTT CASSLAGNSYTEAFF
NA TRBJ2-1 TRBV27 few TGTGCCAGCAGTGGCGGGAAGTCCTACAATGAGCAGTTCTTC CASSGGKSYNEQFF
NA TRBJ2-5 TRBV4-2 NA TGTGCCAGCAGCCATGAACAAATCGGGGAGGAGACCCAGTACTTC CASSHEQIGEETQYF
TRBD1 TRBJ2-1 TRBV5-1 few TGCGCCAGCAGCTTGGAGCAGGGGGTGATCAATGAGCAGTTCTTC CASSLEQGVINEQFF
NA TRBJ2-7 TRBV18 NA TGTGCCAGCTCACCTCTTCCTACTATCTCCGAGCAGTACTTC CASSPLPTISEQYF
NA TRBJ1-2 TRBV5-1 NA TGCGCCAGCAGCTTGGACGGGGGAACCCCTGGCTACACCTTC CASSLDGGTPGYTF
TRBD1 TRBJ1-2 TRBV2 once TGTGCCAGCAGTGAATCTTGGACAGGGAACTATGGCTACACCTTC CASSESWTGNYGYTF
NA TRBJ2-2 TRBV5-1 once TGCGCCAGCAGGGTAGGGGTAGCCGATACCGGGGAGCTGTTTTTT CASRVGVADTGELFF
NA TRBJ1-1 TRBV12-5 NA TGTGCTAGTGCCTTCGACACTAGGACTGAAGCTTTCTTT CASAFDTRTEAFF
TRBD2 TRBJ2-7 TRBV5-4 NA TGTGCCAGCAGCTTGGGCCGTGGGGGGGGGACCTACGAGCAGTACTTC CASSLGRGGGTYEQYF
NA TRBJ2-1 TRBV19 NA TGTGCCAGTAGTTTGGGGACTCGCTACAATGAGCAGTTCTTC CASSLGTRYNEQFF
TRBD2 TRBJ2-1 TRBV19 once TGTGCCAGTAGTATTAGACTAGCGGGCCCTTCAGCCAAAAAGGACAATGAGCAGTTCTTC CASSIRLAGPSAKKDNEQFF
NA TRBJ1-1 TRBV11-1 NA TGTGCCAGCAGCTTAACGGGGACATTTCGAGAAGCTTTCTTT CASSLTGTFREAFF
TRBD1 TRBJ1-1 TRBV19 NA TGTGCCAGTAGTACGGGGACAGTAAGGGCTGAAGCTTTCTTT CASSTGTVRAEAFF
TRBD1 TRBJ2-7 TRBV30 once TGTGCCTGCTCCCTGGGGGGACAGGGGATTTACGAGCAGTACTTC CACSLGGQGIYEQYF
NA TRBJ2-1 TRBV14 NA TGTGCCAGCAGCCCGCTAGGGAGTCTCTACAATGAGCAGTTCTTC CASSPLGSLYNEQFF
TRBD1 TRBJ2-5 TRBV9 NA TGTGCCAGCAGCGCGACAGGGGGAGAGACCCAGTACTTC CASSATGGETQYF
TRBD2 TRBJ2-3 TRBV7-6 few TGTGCCAGCAGCCCTTCTTCCCTAGCGGCAGATACGCAGTATTTT CASSPSSLAADTQYF
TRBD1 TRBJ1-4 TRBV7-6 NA TGTGCCAGCAGGCAAGACAGGGGGGCAACTAATGAAAAACTGTTTTTT CASRQDRGATNEKLFF
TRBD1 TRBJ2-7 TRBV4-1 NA TGCGCCAGCAGCCCGGGGACAGATTACGAGCAGTACTTC CASSPGTDYEQYF
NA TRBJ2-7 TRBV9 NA TGTGCCAGCAGCACCTCCCCGGGGGCCTACGAGCAGTACTTC CASSTSPGAYEQYF
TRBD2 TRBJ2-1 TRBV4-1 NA TGCGCCAGCAGCCAAGATCATGTGTCTAGCGGGAGAAATGAGCAGTTCTTC CASSQDHVSSGRNEQFF
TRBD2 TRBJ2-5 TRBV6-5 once TGTGCCAGCAGTTACGCGGGAGGGGTAGGCGAGACCCAGTACTTC CASSYAGGVGETQYF
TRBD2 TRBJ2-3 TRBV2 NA TGTGCCAGTAATAGCGGGAGAGATACGCAGTATTTT CASNSGRDTQYF
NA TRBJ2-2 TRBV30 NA TGTGCGGGGCCCGGGGGAAGGGCCGGGGAGCTGTTTTTT CAGPGGRAGELFF
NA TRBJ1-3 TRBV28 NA TGTGCCAGCAGTACCCCAGGATTAGGGGTCGGAAACACCATATATTTT CASSTPGLGVGNTIYF
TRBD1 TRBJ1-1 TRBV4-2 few TGTGCCAGCAGCATGCGGACAGGGGAGAACACTGAAGCTTTCTTT CASSMRTGENTEAFF
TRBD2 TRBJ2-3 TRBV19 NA TGTGCCAGCGCAAGGACTAGCTTGCCAGATACGCAGTATTTT CASARTSLPDTQYF
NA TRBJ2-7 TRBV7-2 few TGTGCCAGCAGCTTAGGTGGCAGGGCTCGCTACGAGCAGTACTTC CASSLGGRARYEQYF
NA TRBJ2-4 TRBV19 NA TGTGCCAGTAGTATAGGGGCAGGGGGGGCCAAAAACATTCAGTACTTC CASSIGAGGAKNIQYF
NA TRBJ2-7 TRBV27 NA TGTGCCAGCATCGGACATCCCTACGAGCAGTACTTC CASIGHPYEQYF
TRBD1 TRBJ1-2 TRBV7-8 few TGTGCCAGCAGCTTAGACAGGGACAGCTATGGCTACACCTTC CASSLDRDSYGYTF
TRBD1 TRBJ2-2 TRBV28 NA TGTGCCAGCAGTTCCCCCTCCGGGACAGGGTCCGGGGAGCTGTTTTTT CASSSPSGTGSGELFF
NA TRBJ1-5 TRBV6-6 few TGTGCCATTACGCCGGGGGGCAATCAGCCCCAGCATTTT CAITPGGNQPQHF
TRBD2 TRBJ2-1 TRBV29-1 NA TGCAGCGTTGGACTAGCGGTCTACAATGAGCAGTTCTTC CSVGLAVYNEQFF
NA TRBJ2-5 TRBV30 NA TGTGCCTGGGGGACTTTTGAGACCCAGTACTTC CAWGTFETQYF
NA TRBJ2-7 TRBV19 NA TGTGCCAGTAGTATAGATCTAAAACAGCCCTTCGACGAGCAGTACTTC CASSIDLKQPFDEQYF
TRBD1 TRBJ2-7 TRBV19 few TGTGCCAGTAGGCCGGGACAGAGCCCCTACGAGCAGTACTTC CASRPGQSPYEQYF
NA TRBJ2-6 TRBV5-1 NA TGCGCCAGCCAAGCGGGCGGCTCTGGGGCCAACGTCCTGACTTTC CASQAGGSGANVLTF
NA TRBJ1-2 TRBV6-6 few TGTGCCAGCAGTAGTACCGGGACAACGTTAAACTATGGCTACACCTTC CASSSTGTTLNYGYTF
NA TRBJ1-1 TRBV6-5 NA TGTGCCAGCCGTTATTTAACTGAAGCTTTCTTT CASRYLTEAFF
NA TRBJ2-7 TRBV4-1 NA TGCGCCAGCAGCCAAGAGAACAGTATTCCCTACGAGCAGTACTTC CASSQENSIPYEQYF
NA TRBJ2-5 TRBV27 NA TGTGCCAGCAGAAACATAAGCCTTGGTAGAGGGGAGACCCAGTACTTC CASRNISLGRGETQYF
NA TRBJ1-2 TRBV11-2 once TGTGCCAGCAGCTTACCAGGGAACTATGGCTACACCTTC CASSLPGNYGYTF